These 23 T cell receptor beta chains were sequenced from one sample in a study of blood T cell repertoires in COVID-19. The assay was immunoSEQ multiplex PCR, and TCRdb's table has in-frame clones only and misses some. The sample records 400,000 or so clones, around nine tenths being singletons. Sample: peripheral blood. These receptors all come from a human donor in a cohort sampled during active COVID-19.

The DNA for the CDR3 is TGCGCCAGCAGCGTGAGGACTAGCGGGATCGACCAAGAGACCCAGTACTTC. Encoded protein: CASSVRTSGIDQETQYF. The rearrangement joins TRBV5-1 to TRBJ2-5, with 12 bases that match TRBD2. The length of the CDR3 is 17 residues. The V and J ends lost 4 bases and 0 bases, in that order; junction bases with no gene match: 7. CDR1 SGHRS and CDR2 YFSETQ come from the germline V gene.

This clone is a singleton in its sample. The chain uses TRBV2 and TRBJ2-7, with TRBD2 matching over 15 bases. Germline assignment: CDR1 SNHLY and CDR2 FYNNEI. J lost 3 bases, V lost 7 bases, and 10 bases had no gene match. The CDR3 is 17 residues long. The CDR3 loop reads CASIPGTSGRPLYEQYF. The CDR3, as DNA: TGTGCCAGCATTCCCGGGACTAGCGGGAGGCCCCTCTACGAGCAGTACTTC.

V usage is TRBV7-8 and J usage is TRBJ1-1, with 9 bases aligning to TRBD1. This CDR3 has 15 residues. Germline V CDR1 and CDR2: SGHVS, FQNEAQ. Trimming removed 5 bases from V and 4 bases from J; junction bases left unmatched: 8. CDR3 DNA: TGTGCCAGCAGCCATATGACAGGGGGAATCACTGAAGCTTTCTTT. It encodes CASSHMTGGITEAFF.

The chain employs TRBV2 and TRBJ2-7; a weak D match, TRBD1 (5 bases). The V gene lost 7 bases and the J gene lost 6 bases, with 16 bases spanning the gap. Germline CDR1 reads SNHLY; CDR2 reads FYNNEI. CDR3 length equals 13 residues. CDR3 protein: CASNPRVGLEQYF. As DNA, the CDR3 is TGTGCCAGCAATCCCAGGGTGGGGCTCGAGCAGTACTTC. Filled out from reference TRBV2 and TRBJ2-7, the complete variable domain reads EPEVTQTPSHQVTQMGQEVILRCVPISNHLYFYWYRQILGQKVEFLVSFYNNEISEKSEIFDDQFSVERPDGSNFTLKIRSTKLEDSAMYFCASNPRVGLEQYFGPGTRLTVT.

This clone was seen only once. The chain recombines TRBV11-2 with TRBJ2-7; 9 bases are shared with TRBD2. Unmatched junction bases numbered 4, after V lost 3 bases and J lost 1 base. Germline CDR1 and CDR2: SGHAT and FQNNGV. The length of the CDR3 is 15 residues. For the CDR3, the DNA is TGTGCCAGCAGCTTCCGACTAGCGGAATCCTACGAGCAGTACTTC. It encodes CASSFRLAESYEQYF.

CDR3: CASSRGQGDETQYF. Here the CDR3 DNA reads TGTGCCAGCAGCCGCGGACAGGGTGACGAGACCCAGTACTTC. The chain has TRBV7-3 and TRBJ2-5; 8 bases line up with TRBD1. V lost 5 bases, J lost 5 bases, and 7 bases stayed unmatched. The germline V gene encodes CDR1 SGHTA and CDR2 FQGTGA. This CDR3 has 14 residues.

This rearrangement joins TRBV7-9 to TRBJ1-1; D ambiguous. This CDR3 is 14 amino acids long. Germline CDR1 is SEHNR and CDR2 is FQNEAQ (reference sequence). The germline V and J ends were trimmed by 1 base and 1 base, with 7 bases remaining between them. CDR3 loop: CASSLDAGNTEAFF. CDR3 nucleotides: TGTGCCAGCAGCTTAGACGCAGGGAACACTGAAGCTTTCTTT.

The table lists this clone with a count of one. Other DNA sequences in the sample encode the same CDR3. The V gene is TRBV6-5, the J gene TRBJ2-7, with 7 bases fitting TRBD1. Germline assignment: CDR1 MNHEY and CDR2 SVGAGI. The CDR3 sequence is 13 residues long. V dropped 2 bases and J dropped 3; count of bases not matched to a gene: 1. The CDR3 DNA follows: TGTGCCAGCAGTTACCGACAGGGCTACGAGCAGTACTTC. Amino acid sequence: CASSYRQGYEQYF.

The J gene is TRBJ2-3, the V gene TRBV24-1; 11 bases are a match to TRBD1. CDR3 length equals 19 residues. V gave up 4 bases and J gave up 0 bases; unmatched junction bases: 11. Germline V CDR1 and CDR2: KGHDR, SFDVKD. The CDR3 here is CATSDWTGGAGTSTDTQYF. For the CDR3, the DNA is TGTGCCACCAGTGACTGGACAGGGGGCGCCGGGACTAGCACAGATACGCAGTATTTT.

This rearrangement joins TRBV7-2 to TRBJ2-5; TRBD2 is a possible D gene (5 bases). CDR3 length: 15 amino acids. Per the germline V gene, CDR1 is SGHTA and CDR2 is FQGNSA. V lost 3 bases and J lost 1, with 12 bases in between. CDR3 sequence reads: CASSFAGLGQETQYF. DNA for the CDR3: TGTGCCAGCAGCTTTGCGGGTCTAGGCCAAGAGACCCAGTACTTC.

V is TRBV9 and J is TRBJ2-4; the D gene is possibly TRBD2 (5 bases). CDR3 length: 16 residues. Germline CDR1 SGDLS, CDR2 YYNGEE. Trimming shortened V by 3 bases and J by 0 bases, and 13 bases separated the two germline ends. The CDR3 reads CASSATGSLAKNIQYF. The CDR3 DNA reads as TGTGCCAGCAGCGCCACGGGATCTCTAGCCAAAAACATTCAGTACTTC.

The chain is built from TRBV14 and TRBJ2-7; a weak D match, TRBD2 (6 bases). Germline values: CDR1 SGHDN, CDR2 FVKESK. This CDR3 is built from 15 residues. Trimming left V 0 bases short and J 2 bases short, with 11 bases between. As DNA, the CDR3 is TGTGCCAGCAGCCAAGAGGAGGGCGGCACCTACGAGCAGTACTTC. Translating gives CASSQEEGGTYEQYF.

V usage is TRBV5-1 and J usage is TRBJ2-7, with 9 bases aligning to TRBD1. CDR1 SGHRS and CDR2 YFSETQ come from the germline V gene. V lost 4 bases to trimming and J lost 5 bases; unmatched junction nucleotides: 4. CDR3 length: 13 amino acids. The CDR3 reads CASSITGGDEQYF. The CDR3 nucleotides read TGCGCCAGCAGCATTACAGGGGGCGACGAGCAGTACTTC.

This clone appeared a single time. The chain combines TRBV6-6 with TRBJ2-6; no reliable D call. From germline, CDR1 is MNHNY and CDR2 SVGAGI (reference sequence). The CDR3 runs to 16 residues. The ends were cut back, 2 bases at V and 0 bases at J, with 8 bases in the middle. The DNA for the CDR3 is TGTGCCAGCAGTTACCCTGGGCCCTCTGGGGCCAACGTCCTGACTTTC. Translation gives CASSYPGPSGANVLTF.

Here the CDR3 reads CASSNSGDTEAFF. The CDR3 DNA follows: TGTGCCAGCAGCAACTCCGGGGACACTGAAGCTTTCTTT. The V call is TRBV7-9, the J call TRBJ1-1; no clear D gene. The CDR3 totals 13 residues. Germline CDR1 and CDR2: SEHNR and FQNEAQ (reference sequence). V was pared by 5 bases and J by 3 bases, with 10 bases between.

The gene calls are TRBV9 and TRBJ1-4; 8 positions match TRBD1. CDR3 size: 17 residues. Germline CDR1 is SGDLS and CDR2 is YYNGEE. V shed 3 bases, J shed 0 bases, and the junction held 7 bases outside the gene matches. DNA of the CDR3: TGTGCCAGCAGCGGGGGACAGGCGGACCCAACTAATGAAAAACTGTTTTTT. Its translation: CASSGGQADPTNEKLFF. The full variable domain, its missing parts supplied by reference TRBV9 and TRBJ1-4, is DSGVTQTPKHLITATGQRVTLRCSPRSGDLSVYWYQQSLDQGLQFLIQYYNGEERAKGNILERFSAQQFPDLHSELNLSSLELGDSALYFCASSGGQADPTNEKLFFGSGTQLSVL.

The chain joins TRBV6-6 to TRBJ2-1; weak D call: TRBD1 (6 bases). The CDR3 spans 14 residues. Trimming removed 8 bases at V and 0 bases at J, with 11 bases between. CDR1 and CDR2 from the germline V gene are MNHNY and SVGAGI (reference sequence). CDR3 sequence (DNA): TGTGCCAGCTCTATAGGGGGCTCCTACAATGAGCAGTTCTTC. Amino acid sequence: CASSIGGSYNEQFF.

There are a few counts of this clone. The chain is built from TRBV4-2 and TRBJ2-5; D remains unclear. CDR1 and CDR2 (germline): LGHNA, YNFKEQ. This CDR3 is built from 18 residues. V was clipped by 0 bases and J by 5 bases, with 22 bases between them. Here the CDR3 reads CASSQDRNTGRLPETQYF. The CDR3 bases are TGTGCCAGCAGCCAAGATCGTAACACCGGCAGGCTTCCTGAGACCCAGTACTTC.

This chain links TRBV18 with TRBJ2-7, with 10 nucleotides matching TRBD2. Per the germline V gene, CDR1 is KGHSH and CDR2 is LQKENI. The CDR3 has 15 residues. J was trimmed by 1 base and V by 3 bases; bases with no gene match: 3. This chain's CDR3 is CASSPGTSASYEQYF. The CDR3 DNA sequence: TGTGCCAGCTCACCCGGGACTAGCGCGTCCTACGAGCAGTACTTC. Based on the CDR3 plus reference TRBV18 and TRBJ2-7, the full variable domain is NAGVMQNPRHLVRRRGQEARLRCSPMKGHSHVYWYRQLPEEGLKFMVYLQKENIIDESGMPKERFSAEFPKEGPSILRIQQVVRGDSAAYFCASSPGTSASYEQYFGPGTRLTVT.

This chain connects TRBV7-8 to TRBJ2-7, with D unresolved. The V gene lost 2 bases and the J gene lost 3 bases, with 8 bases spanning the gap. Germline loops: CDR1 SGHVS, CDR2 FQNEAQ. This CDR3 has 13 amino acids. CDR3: CASSLRRYYEQYF. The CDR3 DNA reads TGTGCCAGCAGCTTACGGCGGTACTACGAGCAGTACTTC.

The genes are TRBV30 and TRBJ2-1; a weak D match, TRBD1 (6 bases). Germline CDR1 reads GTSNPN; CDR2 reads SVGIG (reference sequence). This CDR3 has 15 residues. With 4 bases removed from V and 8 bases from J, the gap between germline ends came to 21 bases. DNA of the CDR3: TGTGCCTGGACCTCACAGGGTACCTACCTTGATGAGCAGTTCTTC. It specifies CAWTSQGTYLDEQFF.

CDR3 nucleotides: TGTGCCAGCAGTTTAAAAGTCGCCCGTCGGGAGCAGTACTTC. The encoded protein is CASSLKVARREQYF. This chain uses TRBV27 with TRBJ2-7; D is undetermined. Germline V gives CDR1 MNHEY, CDR2 SMNVEV (reference sequence). The V end was cut by 2 bases, the J end by 7 bases, with 15 bases between. The CDR3 is 14 residues long.

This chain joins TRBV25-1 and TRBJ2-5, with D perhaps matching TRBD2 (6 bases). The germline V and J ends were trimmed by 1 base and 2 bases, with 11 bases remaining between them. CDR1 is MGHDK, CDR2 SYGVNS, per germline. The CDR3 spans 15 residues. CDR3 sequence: CASSEFGREQETQYF. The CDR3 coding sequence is TGTGCCAGCAGTGAATTCGGGAGAGAGCAAGAGACCCAGTACTTC.